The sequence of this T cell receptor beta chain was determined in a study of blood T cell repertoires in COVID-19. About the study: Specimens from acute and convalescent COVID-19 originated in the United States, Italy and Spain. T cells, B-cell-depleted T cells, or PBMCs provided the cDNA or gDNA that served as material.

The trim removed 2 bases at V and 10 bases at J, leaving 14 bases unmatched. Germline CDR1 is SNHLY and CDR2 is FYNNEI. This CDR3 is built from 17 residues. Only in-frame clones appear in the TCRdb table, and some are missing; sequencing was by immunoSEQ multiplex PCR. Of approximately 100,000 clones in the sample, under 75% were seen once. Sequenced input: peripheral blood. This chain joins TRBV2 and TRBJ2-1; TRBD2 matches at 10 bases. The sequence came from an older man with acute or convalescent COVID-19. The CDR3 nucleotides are TGTGCCAGCAGTGAAATCTTGTGGCTAGCGGGAGAGTCAGAGCAGTTCTTC. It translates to CASSEILWLAGESEQFF.